Each of the 32 T cell receptor beta chains below was sequenced from the same sample in a study of T cell responses to AZD1222 COVID-19 vaccine. This table comes from immunoSEQ multiplex PCR, and its TCRdb copy is limited to in-frame clones, with some not included. The profile shows 150,000 to 200,000 clones, roughly nine tenths of them singletons. Sequenced material: peripheral blood, taken on day 0 of AZD1222 vaccination. These TCRs come from an adult in good health.

The chain combines TRBV9 with TRBJ2-7; D unresolved. V lost 0 bases, J lost 3 bases, and 7 bases lay in between. CDR3 length: 13 residues. The germline V gene encodes CDR1 SGDLS and CDR2 YYNGEE. The chain's CDR3 is CASSVVGGYEQYF. Here the CDR3 DNA reads TGTGCCAGCAGCGTAGTAGGCGGCTACGAGCAGTACTTC.

With regard to this clone: The sample has other DNA sequences that encode this CDR3 too. The CDR3 here is CASSPGHQETQYF. CDR3 bases: TGTGCCAGCTCACCAGGGCACCAAGAGACCCAGTACTTC. J is TRBJ2-5 and V is TRBV18; no definite D call. This CDR3 spans 13 amino acids. Trimming cost V 2 bases and J 0 bases, with 4 bases left between them. CDR1 and CDR2 from the germline V gene are KGHSH and LQKENI.

V is TRBV5-1 and J is TRBJ2-5; possibly TRBD2 for D (6 bases). V lost 1 base and J 5 bases, leaving 15 bases between the germline ends. In germline, CDR1 is SGHRS, CDR2 YFSETQ. This CDR3 has 15 amino acids. The CDR3 sequence is CASSLSGTPRETQYF. CDR3 coding DNA: TGCGCCAGCAGCTTGTCCGGGACTCCACGGGAGACCCAGTACTTC.

This chain joins TRBV5-5 and TRBJ2-4; D gene ambiguous. This CDR3 is 14 amino acids long. Looked up from germline, CDR1 is SGHKS and CDR2 is YYEKEE (reference sequence). V dropped 2 bases and J dropped 1 base, with 7 bases sitting between them. For the CDR3, the DNA is TGTGCCAGCAGCTTTGCTGGGGCCAAAAACATTCAGTACTTC. Encoded protein: CASSFAGAKNIQYF.

The rearrangement joins TRBV19 to TRBJ1-1, with 7 bases aligning to TRBD1. V dropped 6 bases and J dropped 0; count of bases not matched to a gene: 7. The CDR3 extends over 15 amino acids. In germline, CDR1 is LNHDA, CDR2 SQIVND (reference sequence). The DNA of the CDR3 is TGTGCCAGTAGCGAACAGGGGTACATGAACACTGAAGCTTTCTTT. Its protein product is CASSEQGYMNTEAFF. The full variable domain, completed using reference TRBV19 and TRBJ1-1, is DGGITQSPKYLFRKEGQNVTLSCEQNLNHDAMYWYRQDPGQGLRLIYYSQIVNDFQKGDIAEGYSVSREKKESFPLTVTSAQKNPTAFYLCASSEQGYMNTEAFFGQGTRLTVV.

The rearrangement joins TRBV6-2 or TRBV6-3 to TRBJ2-5; D might be TRBD2 (5 bases). V was pared by 2 bases and J by 6 bases, with 19 bases between. Per the germline V gene, CDR1 is MNHEY and CDR2 is SVGEGT. The CDR3 spans 16 residues. CDR3 residues: CASSYGERLPVQTQYF. The CDR3 nucleotides read TGTGCCAGCAGTTACGGTGAGCGGTTACCGGTACAGACCCAGTACTTC.

The chain employs TRBV19 and TRBJ2-1, with 9 bases identical to TRBD2. The junction had 8 bases not matched to a gene; V was cut back by 6 bases and J by 5 bases. The germline V gene has CDR1 LNHDA and CDR2 SQIVND (reference sequence). CDR3 length equals 15 residues. The CDR3 nucleotides read TGTGCCAGTAGCACTGGCGGGGGGGCTAACAATGAGCAGTTCTTC. Translated: CASSTGGGANNEQFF.

The chain joins TRBV9 to TRBJ2-1, with 12 bases lining up with TRBD2. The CDR3 sequence is 15 residues long. The V gene's germline CDR1 is SGDLS and CDR2 YYNGEE. Losses at the gene ends were 6 bases for V and 5 bases for J; bases not matched to a gene: 6. CDR3 in amino acids: CASTLAGGTNNEQFF. CDR3 nucleotide sequence: TGTGCCAGCACGCTAGCGGGGGGGACTAACAATGAGCAGTTCTTC.

This clone has more than one count but fewer than ten. The V call is TRBV24-1, the J call TRBJ2-5; the match to TRBD2 covers 7 bases. V was pared by 5 bases and J by 2 bases, with 1 base of the junction left unmatched. The CDR3 contains 13 residues. Looked up from germline, CDR1 is KGHDR and CDR2 is SFDVKD. The CDR3 DNA follows: TGTGCCACCAGTGCGGGGGGTCAAGAGACCCAGTACTTC. Its protein product is CATSAGGQETQYF.

The rearrangement joins TRBV6-5 to TRBJ1-6, with 8 nucleotides matching TRBD1. The CDR3 has 14 amino acids. The germline CDR1 and CDR2 sequences are MNHEY and SVGAGI. V was clipped by 8 bases and J by 7 bases; unmatched bases: 7. The CDR3 DNA follows: TGTGCCAGCCAGACGGACAGGGAGAATTCACCCCTCCACTTT. This translates into CASQTDRENSPLHF.

V and J are TRBV7-2 and TRBJ1-2; D is uncertain. In germline, CDR1 is SGHTA, CDR2 FQGNSA. Trimming removed 5 bases from V and 4 bases from J, with 11 bases in between. CDR3 size: 13 residues. DNA of the CDR3: TGTGCCAGCAGCGGACGAAGGGTCTATGGCTACACCTTC. Translation gives CASSGRRVYGYTF.

The rearrangement joins TRBV4-1 to TRBJ1-4, with D hard to call. The germline V gene has CDR1 MGHRA and CDR2 YSYEKL. CDR3 length: 13 residues. V was shortened by 1 base and J by 7 bases, with 7 bases between the two germline ends. The CDR3 DNA follows: TGCGCCAGCAGCCAAGTGGTGGGTGAAAAACTGTTTTTT. This gives the protein CASSQVVGEKLFF.

The chain recombines TRBV5-4 with TRBJ1-6; D not certain. Germline CDR1 and CDR2: SGHNT and YYREEE (reference sequence). Trimming took 0 bases from V and 1 from J, leaving 8 bases between them. The CDR3 is 16 amino acids. The CDR3 coding sequence is TGTGCCAGCAGCTTGGGGGGAGGATCCTATAATTCACCCCTCCACTTT. It encodes CASSLGGGSYNSPLHF. The variable domain in full, with the rest retrieved from reference TRBV5-4 and TRBJ1-6, is ETGVTQSPTHLIKTRGQQVTLRCSSQSGHNTVSWYQQALGQGPQFIFQYYREEENGRGNFPPRFSGLQFPNYSSELNVNALELDDSALYLCASSLGGGSYNSPLHFGNGTRLTVT.

The J gene is TRBJ1-2, the V gene TRBV2; no firm D call. The germline V and J ends were trimmed by 8 bases and 8 bases, with 21 bases remaining between them. This CDR3 is built from 14 residues. Germline CDR1 SNHLY, CDR2 FYNNEI. For the CDR3, the DNA is TGTGCCAGCCGCGCTCTGGGGATGGGATCGGGCTACACCTTC. Its protein product is CASRALGMGSGYTF.

The V gene is TRBV20-1, the J gene TRBJ2-7; 9 nucleotides match TRBD1. V was clipped by 6 bases and J by 6 bases; unmatched bases: 3. This CDR3 has 11 residues. Germline V CDR1 and CDR2: DFQATT, SNEGSKA (reference sequence). CDR3 sequence (DNA): TGCAGTGCACGGACAGGGGTCGAGCAGTACTTC. Its translation: CSARTGVEQYF.

The chain employs TRBV6-1 and TRBJ2-3; D may be TRBD2 (6 bases). The CDR3 loop spans 16 amino acids. Trimming removed 2 bases from V and 0 bases from J, with 12 bases in between. In germline, CDR1 is MNHNS, CDR2 SASEGT. The CDR3: CASSELASFSTDTQYF. The CDR3 coding sequence is TGTGCCAGCAGTGAACTAGCGTCATTTAGCACAGATACGCAGTATTTT.

The rearrangement links TRBV14 to TRBJ1-2, with 9 nucleotides matching TRBD1. The germline CDR1 and CDR2 sequences are SGHDN and FVKESK. The CDR3 is 16 amino acids. The J segment lost 4 bases and the V segment lost 3 bases, leaving 9 bases of the junction unmatched. In nucleotides, the CDR3 is TGTGCCAGCAGCCAGTTACCGACAGGGGGAGGCTATGGCTACACCTTC. It translates to CASSQLPTGGGYGYTF.

This clone has a single count. The J gene is TRBJ2-3, the V gene TRBV15; 7 positions match TRBD2. CDR1 is LNHNV, CDR2 YYDKDF, per germline (reference sequence). The V and J ends lost 2 bases and 3 bases, in that order; junction bases with no gene match: 11. This CDR3 is 17 amino acids long. CDR3 protein: CATSRPRGGRGTDTQYF. The CDR3 DNA reads TGTGCCACCAGCAGACCCCGGGGAGGGCGGGGGACAGATACGCAGTATTTT.

This rearrangement joins TRBV7-2 to TRBJ2-7; 14 bases are a match to TRBD2. The V segment lost 5 bases and the J segment 6 bases; nucleotides outside the gene matches: 6. The CDR3 loop spans 15 amino acids. The germline V gene has CDR1 SGHTA and CDR2 FQGNSA. The DNA of the CDR3 is TGTGCCAGCAGCCCCCAGGGGACTAGCGGGGGCGAGCAGTACTTC. Its translation is CASSPQGTSGGEQYF.

V and J are TRBV14 and TRBJ1-1; no clear D gene. In germline, CDR1 is SGHDN, CDR2 FVKESK. V was cut by 1 base and J by 1 base, with 10 bases left in between. The CDR3 has 15 amino acids. CDR3: CASSQVHSRNTEAFF. The CDR3 DNA is TGTGCCAGCAGCCAAGTTCACAGTAGGAACACTGAAGCTTTCTTT.

The chain has TRBV25-1 and TRBJ2-5; 9 bases line up with TRBD1. V lost 4 bases, J lost 3 bases, and 12 bases stayed unmatched. Per germline, CDR1 MGHDK and CDR2 SYGVNS. This CDR3 is 17 amino acids long. CDR3 amino acids: CASSATKQQGAKETQYF. In DNA form, the CDR3 reads TGTGCCAGCAGTGCCACCAAGCAACAGGGGGCGAAAGAGACCCAGTACTTC.

J is TRBJ2-7 and V is TRBV7-3, with D maybe TRBD2 (5 bases). Germline assignment: CDR1 SGHTA and CDR2 FQGTGA. V gave up 2 bases and J gave up 7 bases, with 21 bases separating them. There are 16 residues in the CDR3. CDR3 bases: TGTGCCAGCAGCTTAGGACCCCCCTCTGACGGAGGTGAGCAGTACTTC. Protein: CASSLGPPSDGGEQYF.

This chain uses TRBV29-1 with TRBJ2-7; 7 positions agree with TRBD1. This CDR3 has 13 amino acids. J gave up 2 bases and V 6 bases, and 7 bases lay outside the gene matches. Per germline, CDR1 SQVTM and CDR2 ANQGSEA. In nucleotides, the CDR3 is TGCAGCGTGGACGACAGGGACACCTACGAGCAGTACTTC. Its translation: CSVDDRDTYEQYF.

The V call is TRBV9, the J call TRBJ2-1; 8 bases line up with TRBD2. The CDR3 runs to 16 residues. The germline V gene has CDR1 SGDLS and CDR2 YYNGEE. J lost 3 bases, V lost 4 bases, and 9 bases had no gene match. The CDR3 loop is CASSPLFSGNYNEQFF. CDR3 in DNA: TGTGCCAGCAGCCCCCTCTTTAGCGGGAACTACAATGAGCAGTTCTTC. The full variable domain, completed using reference TRBV9 and TRBJ2-1, is DSGVTQTPKHLITATGQRVTLRCSPRSGDLSVYWYQQSLDQGLQFLIQYYNGEERAKGNILERFSAQQFPDLHSELNLSSLELGDSALYFCASSPLFSGNYNEQFFGPGTRLTVL.

This sequence joins TRBV29-1 and TRBJ1-2; possibly TRBD1 for D (6 bases). Between the trimmed V and J ends, which lost 7 bases and 6 bases, there was a span of 15 bases. Germline V gene data show CDR1 as SQVTM and CDR2 as ANQGSEA. The CDR3 contains 12 residues. CDR3 sequence reads: CSASGTRDGYTF. The CDR3 DNA reads TGCAGCGCTAGCGGGACACGGGATGGCTACACCTTC. The full variable domain, with the rest looked up from reference TRBV29-1 and TRBJ1-2, is SAVISQKPSRDICQRGTSLTIQCQVDSQVTMMFWYRQQPGQSLTLIATANQGSEATYESGFVIDKFPISRPNLTFSTLTVSNMSPEDSSIYLCSASGTRDGYTFGSGTRLTVV.

This chain uses TRBV6-5 with TRBJ1-2; TRBD1 matches at 7 bases. V shed 4 bases, J shed 7 bases, and the junction held 6 bases outside the gene matches. The CDR3 loop spans 13 amino acids. CDR1 and CDR2 (germline): MNHEY, SVGAGI. CDR3 DNA: TGTGCCAGCAGTTCGGTAGACAGGGCTGGCTACACCTTC. Its protein product is CASSSVDRAGYTF.

V is TRBV7-6 and J is TRBJ1-2, with 8 nucleotides matching TRBD1. The CDR3 consists of 15 residues. Germline V gene data show CDR1 as SGHVS and CDR2 as FNYEAQ. The junction had 5 bases not matched to a gene; V was cut back by 1 base and J by 4 bases. The CDR3 loop is CASSLDGQGGYGYTF. In nucleotides, the CDR3 is TGTGCCAGCAGCTTAGATGGACAGGGTGGCTATGGCTACACCTTC.

The chain uses TRBV6-5 and TRBJ2-7, with D possibly TRBD1 on 6 matching bases. The ends were cut back, 6 bases at V and 10 bases at J, with 13 bases in the middle. There are 11 residues in the CDR3. The germline V gene has CDR1 MNHEY and CDR2 SVGAGI. CDR3 region: CASSQGRGQYF. CDR3 nucleotide sequence: TGTGCCAGCAGCCAGGGCAGGGGACAGTACTTC.

The V call is TRBV7-2, the J call TRBJ2-1; unclear D gene. Per germline, CDR1 SGHTA and CDR2 FQGNSA. V was pared by 7 bases and J by 1 base, with 14 bases between. This CDR3 has 15 residues. The CDR3 region has the DNA TGTGCCAGCACCGTCGACGGTACTTCCTACAATGAGCAGTTCTTC. Residues: CASTVDGTSYNEQFF.

This clone appeared once. V is TRBV7-9 and J is TRBJ1-4; D uncertain. CDR1 is SEHNR and CDR2 is FQNEAQ in the germline V gene (reference sequence). The V end lost 5 bases, the J end lost 2 bases, and 9 bases lay between the germline ends. The CDR3 runs 14 residues. The CDR3 nucleotides read TGTGCCAGCAGCCCCCAAACGACTAATGAAAAACTGTTTTTT. Its translation: CASSPQTTNEKLFF.

The count of this clone is one. The chain joins TRBV5-1 to TRBJ2-7; unclear D gene. Germline V gene sequence: CDR1 SGHRS, CDR2 YFSETQ. The length of the CDR3 is 13 residues. Trimming left V 0 bases short and J 7 bases short, with 11 bases between. In DNA form, the CDR3 reads TGCGCCAGCAGCTTGGGCTGGGTCGAAGAGCAGTACTTC. Translated: CASSLGWVEEQYF. The full variable domain, in which reference TRBV5-1 and TRBJ2-7 provide the parts outside the CDR3, is KAGVTQTPRYLIKTRGQQVTLSCSPISGHRSVSWYQQTPGQGLQFLFEYFSETQRNKGNFPGRFSGRQFSNSRSEMNVSTLELGDSALYLCASSLGWVEEQYFGPGTRLTVT.

The rearrangement joins TRBV7-2 to TRBJ1-5, with D maybe TRBD1 (5 bases). V shed 5 bases and J shed 7 bases, with 12 bases lying between them. The CDR3 is 13 amino acids. CDR1 and CDR2 (germline): SGHTA, FQGNSA. The DNA for the CDR3 is TGTGCCAGCAGCCCCGACAGTATCCAGCCCCAGCATTTT. Its protein is CASSPDSIQPQHF.